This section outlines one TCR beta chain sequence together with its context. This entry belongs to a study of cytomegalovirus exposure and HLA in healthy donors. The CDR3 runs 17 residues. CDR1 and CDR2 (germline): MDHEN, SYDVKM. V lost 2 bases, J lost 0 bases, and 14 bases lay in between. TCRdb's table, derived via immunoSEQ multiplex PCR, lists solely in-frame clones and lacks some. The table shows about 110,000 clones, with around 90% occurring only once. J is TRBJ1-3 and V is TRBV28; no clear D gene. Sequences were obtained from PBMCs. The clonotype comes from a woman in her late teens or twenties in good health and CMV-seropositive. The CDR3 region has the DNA TGTGCCAGCAGTTTAACGATGGCAGGCCTCTCTGGAAACACCATATATTTT. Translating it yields CASSLTMAGLSGNTIYF.